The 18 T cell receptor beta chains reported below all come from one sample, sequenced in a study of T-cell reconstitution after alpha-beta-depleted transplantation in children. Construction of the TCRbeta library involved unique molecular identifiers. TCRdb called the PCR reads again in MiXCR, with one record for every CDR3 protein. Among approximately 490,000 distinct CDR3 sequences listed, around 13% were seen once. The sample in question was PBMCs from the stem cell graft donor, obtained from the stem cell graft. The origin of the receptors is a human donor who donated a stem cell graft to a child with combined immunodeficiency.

The chain's CDR3 is CASSQVTGDSYEQYF. Written as DNA, the CDR3 is TGCGCCAGCAGCCAAGTGACAGGGGACTCCTACGAGCAGTACTTC. V usage is TRBV4-3 and J usage is TRBJ2-7; 8 bases fit TRBD1. Trimming took 1 base from V and 0 from J; bases not matched to a gene: 2. In germline, CDR1 is LGHNA, CDR2 YSLEER. CDR3 length: 15 residues.

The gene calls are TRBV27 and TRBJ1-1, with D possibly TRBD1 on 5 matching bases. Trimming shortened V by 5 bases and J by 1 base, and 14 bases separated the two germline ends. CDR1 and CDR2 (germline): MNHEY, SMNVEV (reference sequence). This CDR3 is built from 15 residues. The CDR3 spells CASSPLGGWNTEAFF. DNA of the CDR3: TGTGCCAGCAGTCCGTTGGGGGGGTGGAACACTGAAGCTTTCTTT.

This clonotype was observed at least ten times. The CDR3 DNA sequence: TGTGCCAGCAGCCTTGGCAGGGGAGGGTCGAACACTGAAGCTTTCTTT. Amino acid sequence: CASSLGRGGSNTEAFF. The V and J genes are TRBV6-1 and TRBJ1-1, with TRBD1 as a possible D gene (6 bases). Trimming cost V 6 bases and J 1 base, with 18 bases left between them. The CDR3 has 16 residues. In germline, CDR1 is MNHNS, CDR2 SASEGT.

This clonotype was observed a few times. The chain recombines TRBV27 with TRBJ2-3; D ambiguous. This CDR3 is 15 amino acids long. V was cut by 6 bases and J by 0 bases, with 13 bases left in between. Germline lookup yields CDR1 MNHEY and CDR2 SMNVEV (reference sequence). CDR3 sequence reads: CASSKGRTSTDTQYF. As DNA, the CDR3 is TGTGCCAGCAGCAAAGGACGCACTAGCACAGATACGCAGTATTTT.

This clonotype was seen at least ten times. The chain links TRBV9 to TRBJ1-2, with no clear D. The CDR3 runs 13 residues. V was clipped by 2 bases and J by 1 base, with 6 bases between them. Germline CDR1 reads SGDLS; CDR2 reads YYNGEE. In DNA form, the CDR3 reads TGTGCCAGCAGCGTCGGGTATAACTATGGCTACACCTTC. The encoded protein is CASSVGYNYGYTF.

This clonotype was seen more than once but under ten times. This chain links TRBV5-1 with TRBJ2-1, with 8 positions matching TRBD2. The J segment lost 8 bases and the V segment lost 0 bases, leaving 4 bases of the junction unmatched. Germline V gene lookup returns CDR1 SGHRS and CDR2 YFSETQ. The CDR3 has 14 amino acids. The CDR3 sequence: CASSLAGTSDEQFF. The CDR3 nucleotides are TGCGCCAGCAGCTTGGCCGGGACTAGTGATGAGCAGTTCTTC.

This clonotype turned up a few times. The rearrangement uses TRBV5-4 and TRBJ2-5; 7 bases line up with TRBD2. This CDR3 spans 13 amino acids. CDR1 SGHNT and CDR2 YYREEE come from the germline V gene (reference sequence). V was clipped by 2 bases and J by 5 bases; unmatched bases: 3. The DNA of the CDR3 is TGTGCCAGCAGCTTTCGGGGGGTGGAGACCCAGTACTTC. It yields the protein CASSFRGVETQYF.

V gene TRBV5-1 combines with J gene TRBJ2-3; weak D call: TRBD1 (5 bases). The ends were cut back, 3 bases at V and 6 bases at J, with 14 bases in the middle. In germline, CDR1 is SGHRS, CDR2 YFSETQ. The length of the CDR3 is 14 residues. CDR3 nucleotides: TGCGCCAGCAGCTCCATCCCAGGGTACGATACGCAGTATTTT. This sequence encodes CASSSIPGYDTQYF. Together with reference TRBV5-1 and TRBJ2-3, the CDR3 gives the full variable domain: KAGVTQTPRYLIKTRGQQVTLSCSPISGHRSVSWYQQTPGQGLQFLFEYFSETQRNKGNFPGRFSGRQFSNSRSEMNVSTLELGDSALYLCASSSIPGYDTQYFGPGTRLTVL.

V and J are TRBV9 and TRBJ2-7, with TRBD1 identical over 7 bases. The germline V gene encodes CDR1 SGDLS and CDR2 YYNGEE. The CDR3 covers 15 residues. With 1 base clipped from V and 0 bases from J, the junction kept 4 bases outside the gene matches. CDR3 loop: CASSVTRDSSYEQYF. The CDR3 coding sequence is TGTGCCAGCAGCGTAACCCGGGACAGCTCCTACGAGCAGTACTTC.

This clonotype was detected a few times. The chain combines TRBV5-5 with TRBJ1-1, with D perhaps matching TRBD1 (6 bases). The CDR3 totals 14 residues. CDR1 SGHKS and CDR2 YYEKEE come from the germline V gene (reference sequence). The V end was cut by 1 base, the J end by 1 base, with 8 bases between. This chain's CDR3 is CASSLWGQNTEAFF. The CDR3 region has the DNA TGTGCCAGCAGCTTGTGGGGGCAGAACACTGAAGCTTTCTTT.

The CDR3 region has the DNA TGTGCCAGCACCCTGACAGGGGGCACCGGGGAGCTGTTTTTT. Its translation: CASTLTGGTGELFF. The chain has TRBV2 and TRBJ2-2; TRBD1 matches at 9 bases. Germline lookup yields CDR1 SNHLY and CDR2 FYNNEI. The CDR3 sequence is 14 residues long. V dropped 7 bases and J dropped 4; count of bases not matched to a gene: 4.

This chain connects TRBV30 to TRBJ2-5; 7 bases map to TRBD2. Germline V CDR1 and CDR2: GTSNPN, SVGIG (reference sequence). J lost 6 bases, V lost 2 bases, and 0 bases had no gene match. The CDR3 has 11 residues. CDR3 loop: CAWSSGKTQYF. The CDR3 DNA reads TGTGCCTGGAGTAGCGGGAAGACCCAGTACTTC.

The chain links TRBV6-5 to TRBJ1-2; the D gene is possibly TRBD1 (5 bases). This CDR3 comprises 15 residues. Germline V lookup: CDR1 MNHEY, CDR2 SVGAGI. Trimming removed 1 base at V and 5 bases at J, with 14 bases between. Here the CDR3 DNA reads TGTGCCAGCAGTTACTATCAGGGTAGAGGGTATGGCTACACCTTC. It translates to CASSYYQGRGYGYTF.

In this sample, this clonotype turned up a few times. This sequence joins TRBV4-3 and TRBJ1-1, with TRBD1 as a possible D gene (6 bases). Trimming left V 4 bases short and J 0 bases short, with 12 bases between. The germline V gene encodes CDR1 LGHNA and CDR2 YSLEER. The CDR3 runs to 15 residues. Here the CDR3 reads CASSPLQGLNTEAFF. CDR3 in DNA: TGCGCCAGCAGCCCCCTACAGGGTCTGAACACTGAAGCTTTCTTT.

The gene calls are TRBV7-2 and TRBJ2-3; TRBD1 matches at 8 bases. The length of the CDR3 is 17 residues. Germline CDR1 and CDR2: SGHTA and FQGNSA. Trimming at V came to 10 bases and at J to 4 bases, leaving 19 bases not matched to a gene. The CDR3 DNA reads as TGTGCCATCAGGTCCTCGCCGGACCAGGGGGCGTCAGATACGCAGTATTTT. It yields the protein CAIRSSPDQGASDTQYF.

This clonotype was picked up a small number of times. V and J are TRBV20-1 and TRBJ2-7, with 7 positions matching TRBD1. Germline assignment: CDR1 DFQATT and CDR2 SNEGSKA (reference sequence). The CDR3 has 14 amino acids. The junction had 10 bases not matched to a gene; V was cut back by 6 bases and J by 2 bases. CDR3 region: CSAFLNRGAYEQYF. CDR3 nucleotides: TGCAGTGCGTTCCTGAACAGGGGAGCCTACGAGCAGTACTTC.

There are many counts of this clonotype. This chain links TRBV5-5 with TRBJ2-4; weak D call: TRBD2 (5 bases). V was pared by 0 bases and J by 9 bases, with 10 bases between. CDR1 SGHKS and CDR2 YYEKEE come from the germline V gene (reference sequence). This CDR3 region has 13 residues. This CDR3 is CASSLGLEGIQYF. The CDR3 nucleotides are TGTGCCAGCAGCTTGGGGCTTGAGGGCATTCAGTACTTC.

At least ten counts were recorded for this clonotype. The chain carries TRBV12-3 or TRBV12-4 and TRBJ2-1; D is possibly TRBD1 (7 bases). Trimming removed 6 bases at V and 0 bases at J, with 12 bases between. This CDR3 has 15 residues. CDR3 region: CASRAGQSSYNEQFF. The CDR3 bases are TGTGCCAGCAGGGCGGGACAGAGCTCCTACAATGAGCAGTTCTTC.